This entry is about one T cell receptor (beta chain). Libraries were prepared by immunoSEQ multiplex PCR; TCRdb keeps only in-frame clonotypes and omits some of them. The data show under 100,000 clones, 83% seen once. The sample is drawn from a study of OX40 agonist ivuxolimab in advanced cancers. Turning to the study itself: Hepatocellular carcinoma, melanoma, renal cell or head and neck cancer occurred in dose-escalation patients.

Systemic immunosuppression or autoimmune disease history was grounds to exclude patients. Germline values: CDR1 SGHNT, CDR2 YYREEE (reference sequence). V lost 0 bases, J lost 8 bases, and 9 bases stayed unmatched. CDR3 length equals 17 residues. The starting material was CD4+ or CD8+ T cells sorted from blood, obtained in a trial of the OX40 agonist ivuxolimab. The chain is built from TRBV5-4 and TRBJ2-1, with 12 positions matching TRBD2. The source is an adult with an advanced solid tumor such as melanoma, head and neck, liver or kidney cancer. The CDR3 bases are TGTGCCAGCAGCTTGGTGGCGGCTAGCGGGGGGGCGGATGAGCAGTTCTTC. Amino acids: CASSLVAASGGADEQFF.